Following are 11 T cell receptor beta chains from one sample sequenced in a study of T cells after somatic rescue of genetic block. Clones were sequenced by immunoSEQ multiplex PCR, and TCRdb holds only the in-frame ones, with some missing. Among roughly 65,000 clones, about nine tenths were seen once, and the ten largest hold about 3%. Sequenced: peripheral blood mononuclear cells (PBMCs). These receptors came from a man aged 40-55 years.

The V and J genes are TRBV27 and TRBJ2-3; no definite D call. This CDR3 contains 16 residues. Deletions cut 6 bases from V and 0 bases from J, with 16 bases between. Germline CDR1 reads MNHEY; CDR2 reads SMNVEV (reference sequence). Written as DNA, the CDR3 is TGTGCCAGCAGCACCTTCTATGGCGCCAGCACAGATACGCAGTATTTT. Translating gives CASSTFYGASTDTQYF.

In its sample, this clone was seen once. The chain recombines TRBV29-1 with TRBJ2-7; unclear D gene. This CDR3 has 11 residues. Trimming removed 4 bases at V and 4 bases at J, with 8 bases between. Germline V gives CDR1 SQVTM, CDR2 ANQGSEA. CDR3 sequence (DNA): TGCAGCGTTGTGGACGGGTACGAGCAGTACTTC. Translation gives CSVVDGYEQYF.

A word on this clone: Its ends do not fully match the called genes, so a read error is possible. DNA for the CDR3: TGTGCCAGCACCTTAATCTTGGGGGGACAGGACAGCAATGAGCAGTTCTTC. Encoded protein: CASTLILGGQDSNEQFF. The J gene is TRBJ2-1, the V gene TRBV7-9; 8 bases line up with TRBD1. This CDR3 has 17 residues. Germline lookup yields CDR1 SEHNR and CDR2 FQNEAQ (reference sequence).

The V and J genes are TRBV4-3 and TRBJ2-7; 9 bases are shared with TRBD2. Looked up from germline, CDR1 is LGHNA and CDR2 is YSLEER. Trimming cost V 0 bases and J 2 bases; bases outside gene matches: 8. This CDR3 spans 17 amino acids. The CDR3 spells CASSQDGGGRGAYEQYF. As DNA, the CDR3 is TGCGCCAGCAGCCAAGATGGAGGCGGGAGGGGAGCCTACGAGCAGTACTTC.

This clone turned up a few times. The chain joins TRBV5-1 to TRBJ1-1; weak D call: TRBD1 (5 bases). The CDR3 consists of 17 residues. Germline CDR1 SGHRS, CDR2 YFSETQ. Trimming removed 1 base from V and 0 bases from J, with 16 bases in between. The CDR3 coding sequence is TGCGCCAGCAGCTTGAAGAGGGGCTCCATAATGAACACTGAAGCTTTCTTT. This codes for CASSLKRGSIMNTEAFF. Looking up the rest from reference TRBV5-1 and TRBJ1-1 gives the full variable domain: KAGVTQTPRYLIKTRGQQVTLSCSPISGHRSVSWYQQTPGQGLQFLFEYFSETQRNKGNFPGRFSGRQFSNSRSEMNVSTLELGDSALYLCASSLKRGSIMNTEAFFGQGTRLTVV.

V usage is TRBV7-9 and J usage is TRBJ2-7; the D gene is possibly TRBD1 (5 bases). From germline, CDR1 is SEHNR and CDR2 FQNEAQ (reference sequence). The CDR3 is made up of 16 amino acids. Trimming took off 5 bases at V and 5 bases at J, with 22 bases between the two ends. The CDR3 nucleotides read TGTGCCAGCAGCCAAGCTCTTATCGTGGGGCCAGACGAGCAGTACTTC. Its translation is CASSQALIVGPDEQYF.

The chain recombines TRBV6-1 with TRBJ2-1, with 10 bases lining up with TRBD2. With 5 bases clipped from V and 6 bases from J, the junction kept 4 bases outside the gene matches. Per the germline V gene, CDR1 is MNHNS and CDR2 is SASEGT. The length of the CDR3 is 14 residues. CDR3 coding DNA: TGTGCCAGCAGTTGGACTAGCGGATTCAATGAGCAGTTCTTC. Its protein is CASSWTSGFNEQFF.

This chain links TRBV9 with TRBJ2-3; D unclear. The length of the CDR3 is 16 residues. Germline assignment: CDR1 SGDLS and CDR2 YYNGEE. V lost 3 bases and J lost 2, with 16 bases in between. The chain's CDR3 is CASSDLGSPATDTQYF. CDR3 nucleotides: TGTGCCAGCAGCGACCTAGGGTCCCCGGCCACAGATACGCAGTATTTT.

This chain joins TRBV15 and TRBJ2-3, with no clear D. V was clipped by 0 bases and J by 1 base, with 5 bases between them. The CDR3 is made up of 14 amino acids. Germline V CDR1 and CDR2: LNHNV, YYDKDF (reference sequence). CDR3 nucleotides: TGTGCCACCAGCAGAGATCTTGGCACAGATACGCAGTATTTT. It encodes CATSRDLGTDTQYF.

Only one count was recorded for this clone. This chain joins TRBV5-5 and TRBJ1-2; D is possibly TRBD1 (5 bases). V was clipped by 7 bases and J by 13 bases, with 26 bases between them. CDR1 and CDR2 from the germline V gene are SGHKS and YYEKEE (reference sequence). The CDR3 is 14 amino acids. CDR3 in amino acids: CASAPAGRGVVGTF. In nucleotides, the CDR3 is TGTGCCAGCGCACCTGCGGGGCGCGGGGTAGTTGGCACCTTC.

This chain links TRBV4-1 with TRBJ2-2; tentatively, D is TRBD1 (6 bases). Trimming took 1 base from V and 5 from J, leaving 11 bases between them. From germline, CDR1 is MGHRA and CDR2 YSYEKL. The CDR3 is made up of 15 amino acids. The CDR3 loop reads CASSQVTGKTGELFF. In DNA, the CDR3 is TGCGCCAGCAGCCAAGTAACAGGGAAGACCGGGGAGCTGTTTTTT.